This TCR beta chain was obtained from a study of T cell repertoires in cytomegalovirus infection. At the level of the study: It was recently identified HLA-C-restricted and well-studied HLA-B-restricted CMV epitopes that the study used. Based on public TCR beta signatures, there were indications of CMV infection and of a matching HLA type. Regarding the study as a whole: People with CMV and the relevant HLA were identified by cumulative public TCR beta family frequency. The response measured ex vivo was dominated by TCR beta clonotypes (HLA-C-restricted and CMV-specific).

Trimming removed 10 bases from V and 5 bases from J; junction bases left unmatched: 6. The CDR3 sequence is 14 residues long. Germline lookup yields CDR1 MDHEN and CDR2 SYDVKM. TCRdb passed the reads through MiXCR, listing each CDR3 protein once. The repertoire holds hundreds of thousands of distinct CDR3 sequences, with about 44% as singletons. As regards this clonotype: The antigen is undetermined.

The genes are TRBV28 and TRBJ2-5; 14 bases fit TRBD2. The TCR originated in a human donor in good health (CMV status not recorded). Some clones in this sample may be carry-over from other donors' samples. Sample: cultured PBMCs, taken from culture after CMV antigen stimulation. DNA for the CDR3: TGTGCCACGACTAGCGGGGGGGCCGGTGAGACCCAGTACTTC. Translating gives CATTSGGAGETQYF.